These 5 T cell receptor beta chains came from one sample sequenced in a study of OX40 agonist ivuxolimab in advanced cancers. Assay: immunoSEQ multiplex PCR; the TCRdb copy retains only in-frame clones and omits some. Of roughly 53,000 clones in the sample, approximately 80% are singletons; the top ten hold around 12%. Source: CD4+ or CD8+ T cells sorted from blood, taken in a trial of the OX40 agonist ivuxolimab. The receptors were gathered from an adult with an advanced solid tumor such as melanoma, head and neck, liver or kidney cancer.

CDR3 coding DNA: TGCGCCAGCAGCTATTCCTCAGGGGCAAATACGCAGTATTTT. Its protein product is CASSYSSGANTQYF. The chain has TRBV5-1 and TRBJ2-3, with D perhaps TRBD1 (6 bases). CDR1 and CDR2 from the germline V gene are SGHRS and YFSETQ. CDR3 length equals 14 residues. V shed 3 bases and J shed 7 bases, with 15 bases lying between them.

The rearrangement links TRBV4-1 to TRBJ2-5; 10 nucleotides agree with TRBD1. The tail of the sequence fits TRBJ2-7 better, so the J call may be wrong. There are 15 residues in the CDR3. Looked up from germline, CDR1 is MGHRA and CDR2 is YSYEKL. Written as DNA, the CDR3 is TGCGCCAGCAGCCAACCGGGACAGGGGTCCTACGAGCAGTACTTC. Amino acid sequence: CASSQPGQGSYEQYF.

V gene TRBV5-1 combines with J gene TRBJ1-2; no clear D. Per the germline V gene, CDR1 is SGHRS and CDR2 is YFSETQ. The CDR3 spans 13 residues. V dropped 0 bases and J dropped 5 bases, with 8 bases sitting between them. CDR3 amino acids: CASSLERIYGYTF. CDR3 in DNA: TGCGCCAGCAGCTTGGAGCGGATTTATGGCTACACCTTC.

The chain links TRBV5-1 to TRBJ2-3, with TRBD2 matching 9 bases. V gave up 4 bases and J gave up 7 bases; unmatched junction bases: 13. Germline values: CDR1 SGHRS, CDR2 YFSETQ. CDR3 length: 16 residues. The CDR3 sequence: CASSPGGGGASNTQYF. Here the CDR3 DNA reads TGCGCCAGCAGCCCGGGAGGCGGGGGGGCCTCAAATACGCAGTATTTT.

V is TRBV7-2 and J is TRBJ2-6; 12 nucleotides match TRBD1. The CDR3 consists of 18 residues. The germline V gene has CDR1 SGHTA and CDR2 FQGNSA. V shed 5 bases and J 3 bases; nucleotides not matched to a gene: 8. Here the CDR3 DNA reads TGTGCCAGCAGCCTCCGGGACAGGGGGCTGAGTGGGGCCAACGTCCTGACTTTC. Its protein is CASSLRDRGLSGANVLTF.